This note documents a single T cell receptor (beta chain) sequence. This sample includes further DNA sequences coding for the same CDR3. The data are from a study of blood T cell repertoires in COVID-19. Study at large: The United States, Italy and Spain supplied acute and convalescent COVID-19 samples. Nucleic acid was either cDNA or gDNA, and it came from T cells, B-cell-depleted T cells, or PBMCs.

In the original analysis: Reference gene primers were amplified, and this amplification served to estimate nucleated cell counts. Sequencing used immunoSEQ multiplex PCR; TCRdb keeps in-frame clones, though not all of them. That table supplies the V and J calls and clone size; D and trimming were determined from the DNA. Here the sample spans around 99,000 clones, about 78% being singletons. Sequencing input: peripheral blood. This TCR derives from a man aged 45-65 years who had recovered from COVID-19.

The CDR3 reads CASSPTGAYGYTF. Written as DNA, the CDR3 is TGTGCCAGCAGTCCAACAGGGGCCTATGGCTACACCTTC. J is TRBJ1-2 and V is TRBV12-3 or TRBV12-4; 7 positions match TRBD1. Unmatched junction bases numbered 4, after V lost 5 bases and J lost 4 bases. CDR3 size: 13 residues.